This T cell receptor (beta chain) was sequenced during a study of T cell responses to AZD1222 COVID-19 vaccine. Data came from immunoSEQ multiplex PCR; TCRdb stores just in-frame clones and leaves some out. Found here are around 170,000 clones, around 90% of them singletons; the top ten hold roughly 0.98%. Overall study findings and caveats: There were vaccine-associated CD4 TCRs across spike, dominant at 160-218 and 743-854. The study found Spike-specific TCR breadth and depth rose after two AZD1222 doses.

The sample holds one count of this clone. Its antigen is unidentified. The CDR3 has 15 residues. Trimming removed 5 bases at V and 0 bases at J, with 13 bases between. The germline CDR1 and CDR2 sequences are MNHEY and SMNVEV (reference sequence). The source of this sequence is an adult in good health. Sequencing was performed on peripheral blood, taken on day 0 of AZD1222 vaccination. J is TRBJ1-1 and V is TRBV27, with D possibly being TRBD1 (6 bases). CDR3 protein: CASSHRQALNTEAFF. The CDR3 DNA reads TGTGCCAGCAGTCATCGACAGGCGTTGAACACTGAAGCTTTCTTT.